This TCR beta chain was recorded in a study of T-cell reconstitution after alpha-beta-depleted transplantation in children. This clonotype has a handful of counts. CDR3 length: 14 residues. Germline loops: CDR1 SEHNR, CDR2 FQNEAQ (reference sequence). The ends lost 8 bases at V and 5 bases at J; junction bases unmatched: 7. This sample's TCRbeta library carried unique molecular identifier barcodes. MiXCR, applied by TCRdb to the PCR reads, yields one record per CDR3 protein. The table has approximately 800,000 distinct CDR3 sequences, 16% seen once; the top ten hold 5%. The J gene is TRBJ2-1, the V gene TRBV7-9; 9 bases map to TRBD2. The specimen comprised PBMCs, mostly from graft donor cells, sampled 360 days after TCRalphabeta/CD19-depleted stem cell transplant. This sequence was found in a male patient between 5 and 17 years old who had a stem cell transplant for acute lymphoblastic leukemia, so the T cells may come from the graft donor. CDR3 sequence: CASVRLADDNEQFF. CDR3 sequence (DNA): TGTGCCAGCGTACGACTAGCGGACGACAATGAGCAGTTCTTC.